Following are 5 T cell receptor beta chains from one sample sequenced in a study of glioma-infiltrating T cells. TCR alpha and beta CDR3 regions were amplified from RNA using iRepertoire nested multiplex PCR. TCRdb ran MiXCR on the multiplex PCR reads and lists one entry per CDR3 protein. The sample yields thousands of distinct CDR3 sequences, 28% seen once. Material for sequencing was glioma tissue, nonneoplastic brain tissue, or PBMCs (not recorded which). Receptors originate from a human donor with low-grade glioma or glioblastoma, undergoing nonglioma brain surgery, or in good health (not recorded which).

This clonotype was counted many times. The chain has TRBV19 and TRBJ2-1, with TRBD2 as a possible D gene (6 bases). The germline CDR1 and CDR2 sequences are LNHDA and SQIVND (reference sequence). This CDR3 is 14 amino acids long. V shed 5 bases and J shed 7 bases, with 15 bases lying between them. The CDR3 DNA reads as TGTGCCAGTAGTCGGGGGTCTGCGTATAATGAGCAGTTCTTC. It specifies CASSRGSAYNEQFF. Together with reference TRBV19 and TRBJ2-1, the CDR3 gives the full variable domain: DGGITQSPKYLFRKEGQNVTLSCEQNLNHDAMYWYRQDPGQGLRLIYYSQIVNDFQKGDIAEGYSVSREKKESFPLTVTSAQKNPTAFYLCASSRGSAYNEQFFGPGTRLTVL.

This clonotype is medium-sized by share. This chain joins TRBV27 and TRBJ2-3; possibly TRBD1 for D (6 bases). The CDR3 sequence is 17 residues long. Germline-derived CDR1 and CDR2 are MNHEY and SMNVEV (reference sequence). V was cut by 8 bases and J by 0 bases, with 21 bases left in between. The CDR3 bases are TGTGCCAGCGGGACAATAAAGATTTCAACTAGCACAGATACGCAGTATTTT. Translating gives CASGTIKISTSTDTQYF.

This clonotype is judged medium-sized. The chain carries TRBV7-2 and TRBJ1-5, with D unresolved. Trimming took off 5 bases at V and 5 bases at J, with 10 bases between the two ends. Per germline, CDR1 SGHTA and CDR2 FQGNSA. This CDR3 region has 13 residues. CDR3 sequence reads: CASSPQGYQPQHF. The CDR3 DNA reads TGTGCCAGCAGCCCCCAAGGTTATCAGCCCCAGCATTTT. Together with reference TRBV7-2 and TRBJ1-5, the CDR3 gives the full variable domain: GAGVSQSPSNKVTEKGKDVELRCDPISGHTALYWYRQSLGQGLEFLIYFQGNSAPDKSGLPSDRFSAERTGGSVSTLTIQRTQQEDSAVYLCASSPQGYQPQHFGDGTRLSIL.

Many counts were recorded for this clonotype. The chain joins TRBV19 to TRBJ2-1, with 9 bases matching TRBD2. Germline lookup yields CDR1 LNHDA and CDR2 SQIVND (reference sequence). The V segment lost 4 bases and the J segment 12 bases; nucleotides outside the gene matches: 19. This CDR3 region has 17 residues. CDR3 DNA sequence: TGTGCCAGTAGTACCCTGGTGGGCGGGAGGGATCTTGACCGGCAGTTCTTC. This sequence encodes CASSTLVGGRDLDRQFF.

This clonotype was seen many times. The chain couples TRBV12-3 or TRBV12-4 to TRBJ2-1; 8 positions agree with TRBD2. CDR3 length: 14 amino acids. Unmatched junction bases numbered 7, after V lost 7 bases and J lost 5 bases. The CDR3 reads CASTPGGAHNEQFF. The CDR3 DNA reads as TGTGCCAGCACCCCCGGGGGGGCTCACAATGAGCAGTTCTTC.